This TCR beta chain derives from a study of blood T cells in healthy people across ages. Findings and caveats of the study: The unsorted PBMCs prevented any conclusive comparison of naive versus antigen-experienced cells.

Comments on this clonotype: The antigen remains unidentified.

The CDR3 has 16 amino acids. Germline V CDR1 and CDR2: MGHRA, YSYEKL. Trimming removed 5 bases from V and 7 bases from J; junction bases left unmatched: 7. A J-beta primer mix and a sample-barcoded 5' primer were used in a second PCR of roughly 7 to 12 cycles. Researchers report that a template-switch adaptor with 12 random nucleotides tagged each cDNA molecule. TCRdb re-analysed the 5' RACE reads in MiXCR, keeping a single row per CDR3 protein. There are around 750,000 distinct CDR3 sequences in the sample; approximately 55% occur only once, and roughly 37% lies in the top ten. The chain combines TRBV4-1 with TRBJ2-2; TRBD2 matches 13 bases. The source of this sequence is a man at least 80 years old in good health. The specimen was blood. The CDR3 DNA follows: TGCGCCAGCAGCTTCGGGACTAGCGGGACGGGCGGGGAGCTGTTTTTT. This sequence encodes CASSFGTSGTGGELFF.